Shown below are 14 T cell receptor beta chains from a single sample sequenced in a study of T-cell reconstitution after alpha-beta-depleted transplantation in children. Unique molecular identifiers were incorporated during preparation of the TCRbeta library. MiXCR, run by TCRdb on the PCR reads, gives a single entry per CDR3 protein. There are about 220,000 distinct CDR3 sequences in the sample; under 20% occur only once, and 35% to 50% lies in the top ten. Sequences were derived from PBMCs, mostly from graft donor cells, sampled 360 days after TCRalphabeta/CD19-depleted stem cell transplant. The receptors stem from a male patient between 2 and 15 years old who had a stem cell transplant for acute lymphoblastic leukemia, so the T cells may come from the graft donor.

The chain uses TRBV28 and TRBJ2-7; D not certain. Trimming took 8 bases from V and 3 from J, leaving 17 bases between them. Germline V gene data show CDR1 as MDHEN and CDR2 as SYDVKM. The CDR3 extends over 14 amino acids. CDR3: CASSEEGIIYEQYF. The CDR3, as DNA: TGTGCCAGCTCCGAAGAAGGGATAATCTACGAGCAGTACTTC.

There are a few counts of this clonotype. CDR3 nucleotides: TGCGCCAGCAGCTTGGGTAACTCCTACGAGCAGTACTTC. Protein product: CASSLGNSYEQYF. The chain couples TRBV5-1 to TRBJ2-7; D is uncertain. CDR3 length equals 13 residues. Trimming took off 0 bases at V and 0 bases at J, with 4 bases between the two ends. Germline-derived CDR1 and CDR2 are SGHRS and YFSETQ.

The chain is built from TRBV5-1 and TRBJ2-3, with TRBD1 matching 8 bases. Germline values: CDR1 SGHRS, CDR2 YFSETQ. This CDR3 region has 16 residues. Trimming removed 1 base from V and 4 bases from J; junction bases left unmatched: 8. The CDR3 sequence is CASSLTGTGLSDTQYF. The CDR3 DNA is TGCGCCAGCAGCTTGACCGGGACAGGACTGTCAGATACGCAGTATTTT.

V usage is TRBV7-2 and J usage is TRBJ1-1; a possible D gene is TRBD1 (6 bases). Trimming took off 4 bases at V and 1 base at J, with 7 bases between the two ends. This CDR3 has 13 residues. Germline V CDR1 and CDR2: SGHTA, FQGNSA. The CDR3 DNA is TGTGCCAGCAGCTGGACAGCGAACACTGAAGCTTTCTTT. Protein: CASSWTANTEAFF.

The chain couples TRBV28 to TRBJ2-1, with TRBD1 matching 9 bases. This CDR3 has 16 amino acids. After removal of 6 bases from V and 4 bases from J, the junction contained 10 bases not matched to a gene. The germline CDR1 and CDR2 sequences are MDHEN and SYDVKM. CDR3 DNA: TGTGCCAGCAGGCCCTCACAGGGGGCTTATTACAATGAGCAGTTCTTC. Translating it yields CASRPSQGAYYNEQFF.

This chain uses TRBV2 with TRBJ1-2, with no clear D. This CDR3 has 13 residues. The germline V and J ends were trimmed by 0 bases and 8 bases, with 10 bases remaining between them. Per germline, CDR1 SNHLY and CDR2 FYNNEI. CDR3 amino acids: CASSEALQQGYTF. Written as DNA, the CDR3 is TGTGCCAGCAGTGAAGCGCTGCAACAGGGCTACACCTTC. Variable domain in full (rest from reference TRBV2 and TRBJ1-2): EPEVTQTPSHQVTQMGQEVILRCVPISNHLYFYWYRQILGQKVEFLVSFYNNEISEKSEIFDDQFSVERPDGSNFTLKIRSTKLEDSAMYFCASSEALQQGYTFGSGTRLTVV.

This clonotype has a handful of counts. This chain uses TRBV28 with TRBJ2-7; maybe TRBD1 (6 bases). Trimming shortened V by 6 bases and J by 3 bases, and 15 bases separated the two germline ends. CDR1 is MDHEN and CDR2 is SYDVKM in the germline V gene. The CDR3 spans 14 residues. The CDR3 DNA reads TGTGCCAGCAGCATAACAGGGTTCATCTACGAGCAGTACTTC. Residues: CASSITGFIYEQYF.

J is TRBJ1-5 and V is TRBV6-5, with 7 bases identical to TRBD1. The CDR3 extends over 15 amino acids. V lost 2 bases and J lost 4; bases outside the gene matches: 5. Germline V gene data show CDR1 as MNHEY and CDR2 as SVGAGI. The CDR3 DNA reads as TGTGCCAGCAGTTACGGTACAGGGGATAATCAGCCCCAGCATTTT. Translating it yields CASSYGTGDNQPQHF.

This clonotype was counted ten times or more. The chain recombines TRBV29-1 with TRBJ2-3, with 11 nucleotides matching TRBD2. V lost 4 bases, J lost 6 bases, and 6 bases stayed unmatched. The V gene's germline CDR1 is SQVTM and CDR2 ANQGSEA. There are 14 residues in the CDR3. The CDR3 region has the DNA TGCAGCGTTGTCAGGGCTAGCGGGGGGGATACGCAGTATTTT. Its translation: CSVVRASGGDTQYF.

This clonotype was counted a few times. The chain is built from TRBV12-3 or TRBV12-4 and TRBJ1-1, with unresolved D. V lost 2 bases and J lost 1, with 5 bases in between. The CDR3 sequence is 13 residues long. In DNA, the CDR3 is TGTGCCAGCAGTTTAACAGAGAACACTGAAGCTTTCTTT. Amino acid sequence: CASSLTENTEAFF.

The chain joins TRBV20-1 to TRBJ2-7; no clear D gene. The CDR3 is made up of 12 amino acids. V was clipped by 6 bases and J by 2 bases, with 11 bases between them. Germline values: CDR1 DFQATT, CDR2 SNEGSKA (reference sequence). Here the CDR3 reads CSAKDGPYEQYF. The CDR3 DNA sequence: TGCAGTGCAAAAGACGGGCCCTACGAGCAGTACTTC.

The J gene is TRBJ1-2, the V gene TRBV14, with D uncertain. The V end was cut by 3 bases, the J end by 3 bases, with 8 bases between. The CDR3 extends over 13 amino acids. Germline CDR1 and CDR2: SGHDN and FVKESK. This CDR3 reads CASSQIPYYGYTF. Here the CDR3 DNA reads TGTGCCAGCAGCCAGATCCCGTACTATGGCTACACCTTC.

This clonotype was seen a handful of times. The J gene is TRBJ2-5, the V gene TRBV30; the match to TRBD1 covers 7 bases. The trim removed 5 bases at V and 5 bases at J, leaving 11 bases unmatched. Per the germline V gene, CDR1 is GTSNPN and CDR2 is SVGIG (reference sequence). CDR3 length: 14 amino acids. This CDR3 reads CAWAQGEHSETQYF. The CDR3 DNA reads as TGTGCCTGGGCGCAGGGGGAACACTCGGAGACCCAGTACTTC.

This clonotype was counted only a few times. The gene calls are TRBV5-1 and TRBJ2-1; 9 bases line up with TRBD1. Per the germline V gene, CDR1 is SGHRS and CDR2 is YFSETQ. The CDR3 loop spans 14 amino acids. With 1 base clipped from V and 7 bases from J, the junction kept 3 bases outside the gene matches. CDR3 DNA sequence: TGCGCCAGCAGCTTGACAGGGGGCAAAAATGAGCAGTTCTTC. Its translation: CASSLTGGKNEQFF.